These 32 T cell receptor beta chains were all obtained from the same sample, sequenced in a study of T cell repertoires in cytomegalovirus infection. Each CDR3 protein is one row after TCRdb ran MiXCR on the reads. The sample records 150,000 to 200,000 distinct CDR3 sequences, approximately 18% being singletons. Material for sequencing was CD8+ T cells from PBMCs. Receptors originate from a human donor in good health (CMV status not recorded). Some clones in this sample may be carry-over from other donors' samples.

In its sample, this clonotype was seen many times. The V gene is TRBV7-8, the J gene TRBJ2-2, with D unresolved. V shed 1 base and J shed 2 bases, with 8 bases lying between them. The CDR3 has 15 residues. Per the germline V gene, CDR1 is SGHVS and CDR2 is FQNEAQ. This chain's CDR3 is CASSLVSQNTGELFF. The CDR3 DNA follows: TGTGCCAGCAGCTTAGTCTCGCAAAACACCGGGGAGCTGTTTTTT.

The rearrangement joins TRBV12-5 to TRBJ1-2; D might be TRBD1 (5 bases). V was cut by 4 bases and J by 2 bases, with 17 bases left in between. This CDR3 is built from 16 residues. Germline lookup yields CDR1 LGHNT and CDR2 FRNRAP. CDR3 loop: CASGSAGAFSNYGYTF. Here the CDR3 DNA reads TGTGCTAGTGGTTCAGCTGGGGCGTTCTCCAACTATGGCTACACCTTC.

The V gene is TRBV4-1, the J gene TRBJ2-3; a possible D gene is TRBD1 (6 bases). The germline gives CDR1 MGHRA, CDR2 YSYEKL. Trimming removed 1 base from V and 6 bases from J, with 11 bases in between. The CDR3 has 14 amino acids. In nucleotides, the CDR3 is TGCGCCAGCAGCCAAGCGGGACAAAGGGATACGCAGTATTTT. Translated, it gives CASSQAGQRDTQYF.

The CDR3 sequence is CSARRAGPTSYEQYF. For the CDR3, the DNA is TGCAGTGCTAGAAGGGCAGGGCCTACCTCCTACGAGCAGTACTTC. V usage is TRBV20-1 and J usage is TRBJ2-7; D is possibly TRBD1 (5 bases). V lost 2 bases and J lost 0, with 14 bases in between. CDR1 is DFQATT, CDR2 SNEGSKA, per germline (reference sequence). CDR3 length: 15 amino acids.

This clonotype was picked up a small number of times. The chain carries TRBV27 and TRBJ2-1; no reliable D call. The germline V gene has CDR1 MNHEY and CDR2 SMNVEV (reference sequence). V lost 5 bases and J 0 bases, leaving 8 bases between the germline ends. The CDR3 covers 14 residues. The CDR3 loop is CASSVVGSYNEQFF. The CDR3 DNA follows: TGTGCCAGCAGTGTGGTTGGCTCCTACAATGAGCAGTTCTTC.

The rearrangement uses TRBV20-1 and TRBJ2-3, with 14 nucleotides matching TRBD2. The CDR3 is 18 residues long. The germline gives CDR1 DFQATT, CDR2 SNEGSKA (reference sequence). J gave up 0 bases and V 1 base, and 6 bases lay outside the gene matches. CDR3 DNA: TGCAGTGCTAGAGCCGGGACTAGCGGGGGATCTAGCACAGATACGCAGTATTTT. This codes for CSARAGTSGGSSTDTQYF.

V and J are TRBV6-6 and TRBJ2-1; TRBD1 agrees at 7 bases. J gave up 6 bases and V 6 bases, and 14 bases lay outside the gene matches. Germline CDR1 reads MNHNY; CDR2 reads SVGAGI (reference sequence). The CDR3 is 16 residues long. The CDR3, as DNA: TGTGCCAGCAGACCCAGGGGGAGTTATATTAGCAATGAGCAGTTCTTC. As protein: CASRPRGSYISNEQFF.

J is TRBJ2-3 and V is TRBV6-4; D not certain. Germline V CDR1 and CDR2: MRHNA, SNTAGT. The CDR3 covers 14 residues. V shed 2 bases and J shed 0 bases, with 6 bases lying between them. The CDR3 DNA follows: TGTGCCAGCAGTGACAGGGCTAGCACAGATACGCAGTATTTT. It encodes CASSDRASTDTQYF.

J is TRBJ2-7 and V is TRBV7-2; D call uncertain. V was shortened by 3 bases and J by 3 bases, with 9 bases between the two germline ends. Germline assignment: CDR1 SGHTA and CDR2 FQGNSA. The CDR3 contains 13 residues. This CDR3 reads CASSFELYYEQYF. The CDR3 nucleotides are TGTGCCAGCAGCTTTGAGCTCTACTACGAGCAGTACTTC.

A few counts support this clonotype. The rearrangement joins TRBV6-1 to TRBJ1-6, with D tentatively TRBD1 (5 bases). The CDR3 extends over 14 amino acids. In germline, CDR1 is MNHNS, CDR2 SASEGT. The V end was cut by 5 bases, the J end by 8 bases, with 13 bases between. The chain's CDR3 is CASSPDRRDSPLHF. As DNA, the CDR3 is TGTGCCAGCAGTCCCGACAGACGGGATTCACCCCTCCACTTT.

A few counts support this clonotype. The chain uses TRBV28 and TRBJ1-2; D is undetermined. The length of the CDR3 is 13 residues. The germline V gene has CDR1 MDHEN and CDR2 SYDVKM. V lost 1 base to trimming and J lost 8 bases, with 11 bases between them. CDR3 DNA sequence: TGTGCCAGCAGTTTATCGCGGGAGGTCGGCTACACCTTC. Protein sequence: CASSLSREVGYTF.

The V gene is TRBV25-1, the J gene TRBJ1-5; the match to TRBD1 covers 10 bases. CDR1 and CDR2 from the germline V gene are MGHDK and SYGVNS. The CDR3 is 16 residues long. V gave up 4 bases and J gave up 4 bases; unmatched junction bases: 7. The CDR3 DNA follows: TGTGCCAGCAGTGCAACCGGGACAGGGGAAAATCAGCCCCAGCATTTT. It encodes CASSATGTGENQPQHF.

The sample holds one count of this clonotype. V gene TRBV7-9 combines with J gene TRBJ2-1; the D gene is possibly TRBD1 (5 bases). This CDR3 has 16 residues. Looked up from germline, CDR1 is SEHNR and CDR2 is FQNEAQ (reference sequence). V lost 0 bases and J lost 5, with 14 bases in between. DNA of the CDR3: TGTGCCAGCAGCTTAGCGGCAAAGTCAGGGCACAATGAGCAGTTCTTC. Residues: CASSLAAKSGHNEQFF.

The rearrangement uses TRBV6-2 or TRBV6-3 and TRBJ2-5; D gene uncertain. Germline CDR1 and CDR2: MNHEY and SVGEGT. This CDR3 contains 13 residues. The germline V and J ends were trimmed by 1 base and 3 bases, with 6 bases remaining between them. CDR3 coding DNA: TGTGCCAGCAGTTACTGGAAAGAAGAGACCCAGTACTTC. This gives the protein CASSYWKEETQYF.

This chain links TRBV28 with TRBJ2-3, with 10 bases matching TRBD1. V was clipped by 5 bases and J by 1 base; unmatched bases: 3. This CDR3 region has 15 residues. Germline loops: CDR1 MDHEN, CDR2 SYDVKM. In nucleotides, the CDR3 is TGTGCCAGCAGTCCCGGACAGGGGGGCACAGATACGCAGTATTTT. Translating gives CASSPGQGGTDTQYF.

The table lists this clonotype with a few counts. The gene calls are TRBV12-3 or TRBV12-4 and TRBJ2-5; D possibly matches TRBD1 or TRBD2 (6 bases each). V was cut by 3 bases and J by 6 bases, with 14 bases left in between. This CDR3 region has 14 residues. CDR3 DNA: TGTGCCAGCAGTTTGATGGGGGGCGATCAGACCCAGTACTTC. Its protein product is CASSLMGGDQTQYF.

The genes are TRBV15 and TRBJ1-5, with no clear D. Trimming removed 5 bases from V and 7 bases from J, with 12 bases in between. This CDR3 is built from 13 residues. Germline CDR1 is LNHNV and CDR2 is YYDKDF (reference sequence). The CDR3 spells CATSGLVVQPQHF. The CDR3 region has the DNA TGTGCCACCAGCGGATTAGTGGTGCAGCCCCAGCATTTT.

This clonotype has at least ten counts. The rearrangement uses TRBV3-1 and TRBJ2-3; D perhaps matches TRBD2 (6 bases). The CDR3 runs to 15 residues. CDR1 is LGHDT and CDR2 is YNNKEL in the germline V gene (reference sequence). The V gene lost 1 base and the J gene lost 0 bases, with 8 bases spanning the gap. Written as DNA, the CDR3 is TGTGCCAGCAGCCAAGGGACTACCAGCACAGATACGCAGTATTTT. As protein: CASSQGTTSTDTQYF.

This clonotype has ten or more counts. The genes are TRBV7-2 and TRBJ1-3, with D uncertain. Germline CDR1 and CDR2: SGHTA and FQGNSA. The ends were cut back, 1 base at V and 0 bases at J, with 4 bases in the middle. This CDR3 comprises 14 residues. CDR3: CASSLGGSGNTIYF. The DNA of the CDR3 is TGTGCCAGCAGCTTAGGGGGCTCTGGAAACACCATATATTTT.

This clonotype was seen more than once but under ten times. The chain recombines TRBV27 with TRBJ2-5; 8 bases line up with TRBD2. Germline V gene data show CDR1 as MNHEY and CDR2 as SMNVEV (reference sequence). The CDR3 runs to 14 residues. V dropped 5 bases and J dropped 4; count of bases not matched to a gene: 6. The CDR3 DNA follows: TGTGCCAGCAGTCTTCAGCGGGGGACAGAGACCCAGTACTTC. The encoded protein is CASSLQRGTETQYF.

In its sample, this clonotype was seen many times. V is TRBV7-8 and J is TRBJ2-1; 10 nucleotides match TRBD1. The V segment lost 1 base and the J segment 10 bases; nucleotides outside the gene matches: 10. CDR1 SGHVS and CDR2 FQNEAQ come from the germline V gene. This CDR3 is 16 amino acids long. The chain's CDR3 is CASSLGTGGGRSEQFF. Written as DNA, the CDR3 is TGTGCCAGCAGCTTAGGGACAGGGGGAGGGAGGTCCGAGCAGTTCTTC. Looking up the rest from reference TRBV7-8 and TRBJ2-1 gives the full variable domain: GAGVSQSPRYKVAKRGQDVALRCDPISGHVSLFWYQQALGQGPEFLTYFQNEAQLDKSGLPSDRFFAERPEGSVSTLKIQRTQQEDSAVYLCASSLGTGGGRSEQFFGPGTRLTVL.

This clonotype was detected a few times. The CDR3: CASSPERGPFYEQYF. In DNA form, the CDR3 reads TGTGCCAGCAGCCCTGAGCGGGGGCCCTTCTACGAGCAGTACTTC. The rearrangement joins TRBV7-6 to TRBJ2-7; 8 nucleotides agree with TRBD2. Germline V lookup: CDR1 SGHVS, CDR2 FNYEAQ. The CDR3 is 15 amino acids. J lost 3 bases, V lost 5 bases, and 9 bases had no gene match.

The chain combines TRBV2 with TRBJ2-2; 12 nucleotides line up with TRBD1. J gave up 3 bases and V 3 bases, and 5 bases lay outside the gene matches. In germline, CDR1 is SNHLY, CDR2 FYNNEI. There are 17 residues in the CDR3. CDR3 bases: TGTGCCAGCAGTGACCCCGGGACAGGGGGCTACACCGGGGAGCTGTTTTTT. This sequence encodes CASSDPGTGGYTGELFF. Filled out from reference TRBV2 and TRBJ2-2, the complete variable domain reads EPEVTQTPSHQVTQMGQEVILRCVPISNHLYFYWYRQILGQKVEFLVSFYNNEISEKSEIFDDQFSVERPDGSNFTLKIRSTKLEDSAMYFCASSDPGTGGYTGELFFGEGSRLTVL.

The V gene is TRBV6-2 or TRBV6-3, the J gene TRBJ1-1, with 8 positions matching TRBD1. CDR3 length: 15 amino acids. Trimming took 6 bases from V and 4 from J; bases not matched to a gene: 10. Germline CDR1 and CDR2: MNHEY and SVGEGT. The CDR3 is CASRTRGRGITEAFF. CDR3 DNA sequence: TGTGCCAGCAGAACCAGGGGGCGCGGGATCACTGAAGCTTTCTTT.

This clonotype was observed a few times. The rearrangement joins TRBV7-8 to TRBJ2-7; 10 bases line up with TRBD2. Unmatched junction bases numbered 10, after V lost 1 base and J lost 4 bases. The CDR3 is 17 amino acids. Germline V gives CDR1 SGHVS, CDR2 FQNEAQ. In DNA, the CDR3 is TGTGCCAGCAGCTTAGGACTAGCGGGTTCCCCTATGTACGAGCAGTACTTC. It specifies CASSLGLAGSPMYEQYF. The full variable domain, rest sourced from reference TRBV7-8 and TRBJ2-7, is GAGVSQSPRYKVAKRGQDVALRCDPISGHVSLFWYQQALGQGPEFLTYFQNEAQLDKSGLPSDRFFAERPEGSVSTLKIQRTQQEDSAVYLCASSLGLAGSPMYEQYFGPGTRLTVT.

This chain joins TRBV29-1 and TRBJ1-2, with 7 bases that match TRBD1. This CDR3 has 13 residues. The germline CDR1 and CDR2 sequences are SQVTM and ANQGSEA. V trimming: 8 bases; J trimming: 6 bases; junction bases outside the gene matches: 12. As DNA, the CDR3 is TGCAGCACCCGACAGGGCGCAAGGGATGGCTACACCTTC. Translation gives CSTRQGARDGYTF.

The CDR3 region is CASSLVPRGGWTEAFF. The CDR3 nucleotides read TGTGCCAGCAGCTTGGTTCCCCGCGGGGGCTGGACTGAAGCTTTCTTT. V and J are TRBV7-9 and TRBJ1-1, with TRBD1 as a possible D gene (6 bases). The V gene lost 3 bases and the J gene lost 5 bases, with 19 bases spanning the gap. Germline V gene sequence: CDR1 SEHNR, CDR2 FQNEAQ (reference sequence). The CDR3 covers 16 residues.

In this sample, this clonotype turned up many times. This chain uses TRBV4-1 with TRBJ2-5; D is possibly TRBD2 (6 bases). V lost 1 base, J lost 9 bases, and 21 bases lay in between. The CDR3 consists of 16 residues. From germline, CDR1 is MGHRA and CDR2 YSYEKL. This chain's CDR3 is CASSQGTTGDRDSQYF. The CDR3 DNA follows: TGCGCCAGCAGCCAAGGGACAACGGGGGATCGGGATTCCCAGTACTTC.

The chain uses TRBV28 and TRBJ1-2; no firm D call. The CDR3 consists of 15 residues. CDR1 is MDHEN and CDR2 is SYDVKM in the germline V gene. V lost 6 bases, J lost 6 bases, and 20 bases lay in between. This CDR3 is CASSLQREPRDGYTF. CDR3 sequence (DNA): TGTGCCAGCAGCCTCCAAAGGGAACCCCGTGATGGCTACACCTTC.

The J gene is TRBJ2-1, the V gene TRBV18; 10 bases are a match to TRBD2. V gave up 2 bases and J gave up 8 bases; unmatched junction bases: 3. Germline CDR1 KGHSH, CDR2 LQKENI. The length of the CDR3 is 14 residues. CDR3 residues: CASSPITSGDEQFF. The DNA of the CDR3 is TGTGCCAGCTCACCAATCACTAGCGGGGATGAGCAGTTCTTC.

This chain connects TRBV7-2 to TRBJ2-5, with 11 positions matching TRBD2. CDR3 length equals 15 residues. V dropped 7 bases and J dropped 5; count of bases not matched to a gene: 9. CDR1 is SGHTA, CDR2 FQGNSA, per germline. The DNA for the CDR3 is TGTGCCAGCATCACGGTGCCTAGCGGGAGGGAGACCCAGTACTTC. Translation: CASITVPSGRETQYF.

Only a few counts were recorded for this clonotype. The rearrangement links TRBV20-1 to TRBJ1-2; D perhaps matches TRBD1 (5 bases). This CDR3 is built from 12 residues. The V gene's germline CDR1 is DFQATT and CDR2 SNEGSKA (reference sequence). Between the trimmed V and J ends, which lost 0 bases and 8 bases, there was a span of 10 bases. CDR3 region: CSARDGAGGYTF. CDR3 coding DNA: TGCAGTGCTAGAGATGGGGCCGGGGGCTACACCTTC.